This T cell receptor beta chain was retrieved from a study of cytomegalovirus exposure and HLA in healthy donors. Data came from immunoSEQ multiplex PCR; TCRdb stores just in-frame clones and leaves some out. The table records about 280,000 clones, around 89% of them present only once. This TCR was recovered from a woman aged 18-30 years in good health and CMV-seronegative. The specimen sequenced was PBMCs.

The CDR3 bases are TGCGCCAGCAGCCCGTCGCCGGGTCTTGACAATGAGCAGTTCTTC. This encodes CASSPSPGLDNEQFF. V usage is TRBV5-1 and J usage is TRBJ2-1; D is ambiguous. CDR1 SGHRS and CDR2 YFSETQ come from the germline V gene. The CDR3 spans 15 residues. Trimming left V 4 bases short and J 5 bases short, with 16 bases between.